This paragraph reports one T cell receptor (beta chain). Antigen unknown. The data were obtained in a study of response to subunit inactivated influenza vaccine. Study outcomes and limitations: Authors suggested each seasonal flu vaccination may recruit only limited numbers of new T cells.

The CDR3 is 19 amino acids. J gave up 0 bases and V 1 base, and 10 bases lay outside the gene matches. Germline CDR1 reads MGHRA; CDR2 reads YSYEKL. TCRdb fed the RT-PCR reads into MiXCR, producing one record per CDR3 protein. The sample holds 800,000 or so distinct CDR3 sequences, about 20% seen once. The chain carries TRBV4-1 and TRBJ2-1; 9 bases are a match to TRBD2. This sequence was found in a man in his fifties who received an inactivated influenza vaccine. This sample comprised PBMCs from blood, obtained 4 to 6 days after vaccination. CDR3 residues: CASSQARRASGASYNEQFF. In DNA form, the CDR3 reads TGCGCCAGCAGCCAAGCTCGAAGGGCTAGCGGGGCCTCCTACAATGAGCAGTTCTTC.